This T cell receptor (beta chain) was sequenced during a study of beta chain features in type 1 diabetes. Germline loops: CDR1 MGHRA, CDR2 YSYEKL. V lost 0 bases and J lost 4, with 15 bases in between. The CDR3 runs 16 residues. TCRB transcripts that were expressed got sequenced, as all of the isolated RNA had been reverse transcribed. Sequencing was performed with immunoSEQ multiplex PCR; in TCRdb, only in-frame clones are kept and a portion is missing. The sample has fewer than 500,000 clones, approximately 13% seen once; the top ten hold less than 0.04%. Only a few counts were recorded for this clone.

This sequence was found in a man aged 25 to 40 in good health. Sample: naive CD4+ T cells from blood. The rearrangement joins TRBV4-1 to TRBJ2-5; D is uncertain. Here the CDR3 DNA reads TGCGCCAGCAGCCAAGATAGTACGGTAGTAGTAGAGACCCAGTACTTC. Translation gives CASSQDSTVVVETQYF.